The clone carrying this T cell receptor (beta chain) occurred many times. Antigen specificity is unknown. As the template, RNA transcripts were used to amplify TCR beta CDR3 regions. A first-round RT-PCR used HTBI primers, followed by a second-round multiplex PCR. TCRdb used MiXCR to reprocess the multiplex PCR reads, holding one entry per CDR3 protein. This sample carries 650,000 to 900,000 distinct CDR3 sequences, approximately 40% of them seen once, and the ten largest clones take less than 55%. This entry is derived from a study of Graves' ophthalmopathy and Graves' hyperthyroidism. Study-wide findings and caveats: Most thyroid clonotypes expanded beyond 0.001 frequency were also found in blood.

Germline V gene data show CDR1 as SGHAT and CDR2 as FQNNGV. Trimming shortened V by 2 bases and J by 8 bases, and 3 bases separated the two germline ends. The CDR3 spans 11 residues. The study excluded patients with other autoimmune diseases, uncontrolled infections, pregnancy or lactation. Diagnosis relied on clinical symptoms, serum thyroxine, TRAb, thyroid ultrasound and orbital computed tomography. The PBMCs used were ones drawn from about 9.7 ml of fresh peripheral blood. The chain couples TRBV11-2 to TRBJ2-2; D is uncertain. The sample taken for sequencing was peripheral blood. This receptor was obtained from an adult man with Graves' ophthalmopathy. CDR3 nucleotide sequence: TGTGCCAGCAGCTTAATGGGGGAGCTGTTTTTT. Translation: CASSLMGELFF. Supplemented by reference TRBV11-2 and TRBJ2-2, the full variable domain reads EAGVAQSPRYKIIEKRQSVAFWCNPISGHATLYWYQQILGQGPKLLIQFQNNGVVDDSQLPKDRFSAERLKGVDSTLKIQPAKLEDSAVYLCASSLMGELFFGEGSRLTVL.